Sequencing of this TCR beta chain was carried out in a study of metastatic and nonmetastatic thyroid tumors (dated by TCRdb to 2020 to 2022). With respect to the entire study: Repertoires were compared across peripheral blood and tumor or nodule tissue samples from malignant and benign thyroid patients.

Libraries came from PCR. Sequenced using an Illumina HiSeq 4000. The TCR beta-chain CDR3 region of each patient was profiled by high-throughput sequencing. The paper's processing steps were these. A classifier to discriminate distant-metastatic papillary thyroid cancer patients was built from CDR3 differences across clinicopathological groups. The Shannon index was used to measure repertoire diversity, and the Morisita-Horn index was used to measure how similar tumor and blood repertoires were. TCRdb passed the public sequencing reads through fastp at Q25 and MiXCR, retaining productive beta sequences. V and J calls and clone size were set by TCRdb, not the authors. A total of approximately 79,000 clones appear in this sample, over 8.5% of them only once. 8% to 10% of the sample is taken by the ten largest. V drops 2 bases and J drops 2 bases, leaving 4 bases in between. Including cysteine and phenylalanine, the CDR3 has 13 amino acids. Just the 39-base CDR3 DNA is kept, in frame starting at base 1. Reading the germline V gene gives CDR1 MNHEY and CDR2 SVGAGI.

Many counts were recorded for this clone. Its recognized antigen is unknown. Base qualities are not at hand, and no much larger clone is one base apart. None of the patients had been given any treatment before thyroid surgery. Using T-cell receptor beta sequencing, the study looked back at clinical samples from patients collected from about 2011 to 2019. The full study reports these points: In both blood and tumor samples, TCR beta diversity was reported to be significantly higher in malignant tumors than in benign nodules.

The receptor was derived from a female donor with papillary thyroid cancer or a benign thyroid nodule (not recorded which). Some clones in this sample may be carry-over from other donors' samples. Sequenced input: blood. The chain is encoded by TRBV6-5 joined to TRBJ1-5; the D gene cannot be named for sure. The DNA sequence is TGTGCCAGCAGTTACGACGGCAATCAGCCCCAGCATTTT. It translates as CASSYDGNQPQHF.